This is a list of T cell receptor beta chains from one sample in a study of T cell responses to AZD1222 COVID-19 vaccine. This table comes from immunoSEQ multiplex PCR, and its TCRdb copy is limited to in-frame clones, with some not included. The sample carries roughly 120,000 clones, under 85% recorded once. This specimen was peripheral blood, taken on day 0 of AZD1222 vaccination. The origin of the receptors is an adult in good health. Each CDR3 is given with its conserved first and last residue. D genes are given only for firm matches. Size values are once, few and many counts, or a class for expanded clones, and some rows have none.

size	V	D	J	DNA	CDR3
-	TRBV11-2	-	TRBJ1-1	TGTGCCAGCAGCCTCGCGCTGGGGGCCACTGAAGCTTTCTTT	CASSLALGATEAFF
-	TRBV27	-	TRBJ1-6	TGTGCCAGCAGCCCCAACGTGGGCTCACCCCTCCACTTT	CASSPNVGSPLHF
-	TRBV7-9	-	TRBJ2-3	TGTGCCAGCAGCCTGGAGGGGACGTTGGATACGCAGTATTTT	CASSLEGTLDTQYF
-	TRBV3-1/TRBV3-2	-	TRBJ1-5	TGTGCCAGCTCAGGGGCCAGGGGAAACAATCAGCCCCAGCATTTT	CASSGARGNNQPQHF
-	TRBV28	-	TRBJ2-7	TGTGCCACTTCCGGGACACCGTCCTACGAGCAGTACTTC	CATSGTPSYEQYF
-	TRBV9	-	TRBJ1-2	TGTGCCAGCAGCGTACAAGCGAATGACTATGGCTACACCTTC	CASSVQANDYGYTF
-	TRBV2	TRBD1	TRBJ1-4	TGTGCCAGTCGGGACCCCGGACAGGGGTCCGATGAAAAACTGTTTTTT	CASRDPGQGSDEKLFF
-	TRBV5-1	-	TRBJ1-2	TGCGCCAGCAGCTTGCCAGGGTGGAGCTACACCTTC	CASSLPGWSYTF
-	TRBV7-2	-	TRBJ1-1	TGTGCCAGCAGACAACAGATTCTCACTGAAGCTTTCTTT	CASRQQILTEAFF
-	TRBV2	-	TRBJ1-2	TGTGCCAGCACGGTGGGGTTTAATGGCTACACCTTC	CASTVGFNGYTF
-	TRBV19	TRBD2	TRBJ2-1	TGTGCCAGTACCGGCCAGCGGGGGCTTGTTAGATCCTACAATGAGCAGTTCTTC	CASTGQRGLVRSYNEQFF
-	TRBV19	TRBD1	TRBJ1-5	TGTGCCAGTAAGGGGACAGGGTTTCAGCCCCAGCATTTT	CASKGTGFQPQHF
-	TRBV19	TRBD1	TRBJ2-7	TGTGCCACCCGCCGGACAGGGGGCTACGAGCAGTACTTC	CATRRTGGYEQYF
-	TRBV14	-	TRBJ2-1	TGTGCCAGCAGCCAGCTTGCAGGACCCAATGAGCAGTTCTTC	CASSQLAGPNEQFF
-	TRBV5-6	-	TRBJ1-1	TGTGCCAGCAGCTTGTCGGCAGGGCGAACTGAAGCTTTCTTT	CASSLSAGRTEAFF
-	TRBV6-5	-	TRBJ2-7	TGTGCCAGCAGTCTTGGACAAATATGGTACTTC	CASSLGQIWYF
-	TRBV4-3	TRBD2	TRBJ2-7	TGCGCCAGCAGCCAAGTGATAGCGGGGGGGCCTGGCGAGCAGTACTTC	CASSQVIAGGPGEQYF
-	TRBV27	-	TRBJ2-7	TGTGCCAGCAGTTTACTCTCCGGGGGCCACGAGCAGTACTTC	CASSLLSGGHEQYF
-	TRBV19	-	TRBJ1-5	TGTGCCAGTAGTATAGATCCCCTGATTGTTCACTCTGCCCCCACGCAGCCCCAGCATTTT	CASSIDPLIVHSAPTQPQHF
-	TRBV6-6	TRBD2	TRBJ2-2	TGTGCCAGCAGTTCCGGGGGACTAGCGAAGGCCGGGGAGCTGTTTTTT	CASSSGGLAKAGELFF
-	TRBV6-6	TRBD1	TRBJ2-7	TGTGCCAGCCGCCGCGCCGGGACAGCATACGAGCAGTACTTC	CASRRAGTAYEQYF
few	TRBV5-4	-	TRBJ1-4	TGTGCCAGCAGCTTTGGGGGACGGAGCAATGAAAAACTGTTTTTT	CASSFGGRSNEKLFF
-	TRBV6-1	-	TRBJ1-6	TGTGCCAGCAGTGAATTCTCCGGACGGGGCGGTAATTCACCCCTCCACTTT	CASSEFSGRGGNSPLHF
-	TRBV12-3/TRBV12-4	-	TRBJ1-1	TGTGCCAGCAGCCTAGGGGTGAACGCTTTCTTT	CASSLGVNAFF
-	TRBV20-1	TRBD1	TRBJ2-7	TGCAGTGCTAGTCCCCAGGGGGCGTACGACGAGCAGTACTTC	CSASPQGAYDEQYF
-	TRBV15	-	TRBJ1-1	TGTGCCACACAGTGGGGGGAGAACACTGAAGCTTTCTTT	CATQWGENTEAFF
-	TRBV6-5	-	TRBJ2-7	TGTGCCAGTGATCGACAGCCGCCCTACGAGCAGTACTTC	CASDRQPPYEQYF